One and the same sample provided the 9 T cell receptor beta chains below, sequenced in a study of liver allograft versus peripheral blood T cells (TCRdb year 2020). Concerning the study at large: The study compared the T cell receptor repertoires present in transplanted livers with the repertoires present in the peripheral blood of liver transplant recipients.

Instrument used: Illumina MiSeq. Through fastp at Q25 and MiXCR, TCRdb rebuilt clones from the public reads, retaining in-frame beta chains. All rows with the same CDR3 protein become a single entry with the most common DNA and genes. Across this sample there are over 10,000 distinct CDR3 sequences, with about 19% seen only once. The top ten clones comprise 13% of the sample. The receptors were sampled from a human patient who had a liver transplant. After a transplant, the donor of the graft may account for some T cells.

This clonotype turned up a few times. The chain combines TRBV11-1 with TRBJ2-3; 7 bases line up with TRBD2. The length of the CDR3 is 16 residues. Unmatched junction bases numbered 8, after V lost 4 bases and J lost 1 base. Germline assignment: CDR1 SGHAT and CDR2 FQDESV (reference sequence). The CDR3 protein is CASSSRLARGTDTQYF. As DNA, the CDR3 is TGTGCCAGCAGCTCTCGACTAGCCAGAGGCACAGATACGCAGTATTTT.

This clonotype was seen ten or more times. This chain links TRBV18 with TRBJ2-5; D is unresolved. The V gene lost 1 base and the J gene lost 5 bases, with 5 bases spanning the gap. This CDR3 region has 12 residues. In germline, CDR1 is KGHSH, CDR2 LQKENI. CDR3 sequence: CASSPRVETQYF. The CDR3, as DNA: TGTGCCAGCTCACCACGGGTCGAGACCCAGTACTTC.

J is TRBJ2-2 and V is TRBV10-3; TRBD2 matches 8 bases. The germline V gene has CDR1 ENHRY and CDR2 SYGVKD. V shed 5 bases and J 7 bases; nucleotides not matched to a gene: 15. CDR3 length: 17 amino acids. Here the CDR3 reads CAISPPPDPGRGGELFF. The DNA of the CDR3 is TGTGCCATCAGTCCTCCTCCCGACCCCGGGAGGGGCGGGGAGCTGTTTTTT.

This clonotype occurred many times. The chain recombines TRBV7-9 with TRBJ1-1; 7 nucleotides agree with TRBD1. Trimming at V came to 3 bases and at J to 6 bases, leaving 4 bases not matched to a gene. Per the germline V gene, CDR1 is SEHNR and CDR2 is FQNEAQ (reference sequence). This CDR3 is 13 amino acids long. CDR3 protein: CASSLVTGAEAFF. The CDR3 region has the DNA TGTGCCAGCAGCTTGGTCACAGGGGCTGAAGCTTTCTTT.

This clonotype was picked up many times. The V call is TRBV15, the J call TRBJ2-5; no clear D gene. The CDR3 is 14 amino acids. V lost 0 bases to trimming and J lost 4 bases, with 9 bases between them. The germline V gene has CDR1 LNHNV and CDR2 YYDKDF (reference sequence). The CDR3 DNA is TGTGCCACCAGCAGAGATCGCTTCCTAGAGACCCAGTACTTC. Protein sequence: CATSRDRFLETQYF.

The chain couples TRBV20-1 to TRBJ2-3; 9 nucleotides align to TRBD2. This CDR3 has 14 residues. Trimming removed 3 bases from V and 7 bases from J; junction bases left unmatched: 8. Per the germline V gene, CDR1 is DFQATT and CDR2 is SNEGSKA (reference sequence). In DNA form, the CDR3 reads TGCAGTGCTAGGCGGGAGGGAATCGGGCATACGCAGTATTTT. Its protein is CSARREGIGHTQYF.

In this sample, this clonotype turned up many times. This chain uses TRBV6-1 with TRBJ1-6; D gene ambiguous. This CDR3 spans 13 amino acids. The germline V gene has CDR1 MNHNS and CDR2 SASEGT. Trimming removed 8 bases at V and 7 bases at J, with 12 bases between. The CDR3 sequence: CASLLSQNSPLHF. The CDR3 bases are TGTGCCAGCCTTCTTTCCCAGAATTCACCCCTCCACTTT.

Remarks on this clonotype: A much larger clone lies one base from this, so it may be a read error. In DNA, the CDR3 is TGTGCCAGCAGCTTCGCTTCGAGGAACACCGGGGAGCTGTTTTTT. This codes for CASSFASRNTGELFF. V usage is TRBV13 and J usage is TRBJ2-2, with D hard to call. Germline-derived CDR1 and CDR2 are PRHDT and FYEKMQ (reference sequence). Trimming pared 3 bases from V and 1 base from J, leaving 9 bases between. The CDR3 is made up of 15 amino acids.

The rearrangement uses TRBV12-3 or TRBV12-4 and TRBJ2-5; D is undetermined. Trimming pared 6 bases from V and 1 base from J, leaving 15 bases between. This CDR3 has 15 amino acids. The CDR3 DNA reads TGTGCCAGCAGACAAACGACGGTCCTCCAAGAGACCCAGTACTTC. Amino acid sequence: CASRQTTVLQETQYF.